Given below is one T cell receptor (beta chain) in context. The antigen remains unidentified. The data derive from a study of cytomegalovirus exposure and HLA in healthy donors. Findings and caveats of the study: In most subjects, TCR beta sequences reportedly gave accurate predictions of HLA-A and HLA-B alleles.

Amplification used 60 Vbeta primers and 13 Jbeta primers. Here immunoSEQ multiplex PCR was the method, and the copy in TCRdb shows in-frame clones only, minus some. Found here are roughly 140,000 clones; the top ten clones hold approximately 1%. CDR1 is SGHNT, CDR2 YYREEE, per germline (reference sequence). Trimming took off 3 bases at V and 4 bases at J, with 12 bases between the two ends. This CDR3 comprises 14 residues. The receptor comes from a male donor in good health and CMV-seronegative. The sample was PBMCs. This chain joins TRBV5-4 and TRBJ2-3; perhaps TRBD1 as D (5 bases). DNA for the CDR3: TGTGCCAGCAGCTCCCAGGGTGTCCCAGATACGCAGTATTTT. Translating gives CASSSQGVPDTQYF.